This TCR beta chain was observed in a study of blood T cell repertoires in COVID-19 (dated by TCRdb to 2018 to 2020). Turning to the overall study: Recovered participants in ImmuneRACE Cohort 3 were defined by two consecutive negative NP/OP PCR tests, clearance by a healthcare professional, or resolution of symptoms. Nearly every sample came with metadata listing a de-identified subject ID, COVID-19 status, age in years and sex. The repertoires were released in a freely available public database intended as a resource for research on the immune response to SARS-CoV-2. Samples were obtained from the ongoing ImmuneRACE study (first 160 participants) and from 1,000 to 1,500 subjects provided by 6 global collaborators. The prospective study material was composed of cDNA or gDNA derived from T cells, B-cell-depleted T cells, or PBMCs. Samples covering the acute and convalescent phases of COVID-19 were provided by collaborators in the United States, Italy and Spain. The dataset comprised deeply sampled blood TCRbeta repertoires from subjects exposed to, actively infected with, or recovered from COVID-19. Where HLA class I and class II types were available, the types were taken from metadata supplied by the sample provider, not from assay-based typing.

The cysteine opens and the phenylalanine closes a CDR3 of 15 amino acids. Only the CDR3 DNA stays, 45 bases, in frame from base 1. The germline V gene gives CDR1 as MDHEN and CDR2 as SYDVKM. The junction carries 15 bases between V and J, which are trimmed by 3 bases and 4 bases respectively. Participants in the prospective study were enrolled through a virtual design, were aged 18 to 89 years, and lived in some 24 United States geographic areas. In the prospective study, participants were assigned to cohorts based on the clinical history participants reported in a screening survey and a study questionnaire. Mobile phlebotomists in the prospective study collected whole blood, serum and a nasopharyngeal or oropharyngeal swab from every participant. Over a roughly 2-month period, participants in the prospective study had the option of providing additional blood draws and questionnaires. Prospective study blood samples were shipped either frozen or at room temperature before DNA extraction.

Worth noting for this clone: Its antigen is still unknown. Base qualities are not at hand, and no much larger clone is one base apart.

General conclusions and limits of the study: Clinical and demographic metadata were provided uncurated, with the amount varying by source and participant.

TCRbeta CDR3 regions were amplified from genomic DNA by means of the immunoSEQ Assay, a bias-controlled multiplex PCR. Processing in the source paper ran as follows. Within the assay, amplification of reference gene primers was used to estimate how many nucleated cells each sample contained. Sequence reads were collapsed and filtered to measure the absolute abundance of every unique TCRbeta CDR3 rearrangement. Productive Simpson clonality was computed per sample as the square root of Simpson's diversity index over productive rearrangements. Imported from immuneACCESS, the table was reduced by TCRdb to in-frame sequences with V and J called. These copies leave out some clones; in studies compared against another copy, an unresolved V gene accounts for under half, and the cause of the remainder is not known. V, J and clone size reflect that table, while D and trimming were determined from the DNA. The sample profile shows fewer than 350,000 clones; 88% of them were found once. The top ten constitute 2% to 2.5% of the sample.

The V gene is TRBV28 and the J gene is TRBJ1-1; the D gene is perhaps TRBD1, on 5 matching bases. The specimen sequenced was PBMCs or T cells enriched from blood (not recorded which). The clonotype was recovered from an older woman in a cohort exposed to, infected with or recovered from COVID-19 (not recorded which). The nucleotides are TGTGCCAGCAGTTTGGCTGGGGCAGGCCCCACTGAAGCTTTCTTT. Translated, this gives CASSLAGAGPTEAFF.